What follows are 16 T cell receptor beta chains derived from one specimen sequenced in a study of blood T cell repertoires in COVID-19 (dated by TCRdb to 2018 to 2020). The library was built by means of the immunoSEQ multiplex PCR assay. This is the immuneACCESS table as TCRdb keeps it, with only in-frame sequences that have V and J called. A part of the clones is gone; compared with another copy, unresolved V genes explain less than half, and the rest is unexplained. This sample is represented by 150,000 to 200,000 clones; approximately 80% of them were singletons. The ten largest clones take up roughly 9% of the sample. The sample was peripheral blood. The origin of the receptors is a woman aged 80 or over with active or convalescent COVID-19.

In nucleotides, the CDR3 is TGTGCCAGCAGTAATCACCGGGTCTATGGCTACACCTTC. Translated: CASSNHRVYGYTF. This chain uses TRBV6-2 or TRBV6-3 with TRBJ1-2, with D uncertain. The CDR3 is 13 residues long. Per the germline V gene, CDR1 is MNHEY and CDR2 is SVGEGT. Trimming removed 5 bases from V and 4 bases from J, with 11 bases in between.

The rearrangement uses TRBV6-6 and TRBJ1-4, with 7 positions matching TRBD1. Germline loops: CDR1 MNHNY, CDR2 SVGAGI (reference sequence). The V segment lost 2 bases and the J segment 5 bases; nucleotides outside the gene matches: 5. The CDR3 contains 15 residues. The CDR3 nucleotides are TGTGCCAGCAGTTACGCCCGGGACAGAAATGAAAAACTGTTTTTT. Translated, it gives CASSYARDRNEKLFF.

The gene calls are TRBV5-1 and TRBJ1-5, with unresolved D. The germline V and J ends were trimmed by 0 bases and 2 bases, with 6 bases remaining between them. Looked up from germline, CDR1 is SGHRS and CDR2 is YFSETQ. This CDR3 comprises 14 residues. CDR3 DNA: TGCGCCAGCAGCTTGGATTCTGGCAATCAGCCCCAGCATTTT. This codes for CASSLDSGNQPQHF.

The chain links TRBV4-2 to TRBJ1-1; a possible D gene is TRBD1 (5 bases). CDR1 is LGHNA and CDR2 is YNFKEQ in the germline V gene. This CDR3 is built from 14 residues. Trimming took 0 bases from V and 4 from J, leaving 9 bases between them. The CDR3 coding sequence is TGTGCCAGCAGCCAAGATTTCGGGGGCACTGAAGCTTTCTTT. This codes for CASSQDFGGTEAFF.

The gene calls are TRBV6-2 or TRBV6-3 and TRBJ2-3; weak D call: TRBD1 (6 bases). The V end was cut by 5 bases, the J end by 1 base, with 10 bases between. Germline CDR1 MNHEY, CDR2 SVGEGT. This CDR3 contains 14 residues. For the CDR3, the DNA is TGTGCCAGCAGTACATGGACAGGCACAGATACGCAGTATTTT. This codes for CASSTWTGTDTQYF.

The chain's CDR3 is CAWRPTGLLSYEQYF. The CDR3 nucleotides read TGTGCCTGGAGGCCAACAGGTCTGCTCTCCTACGAGCAGTACTTC. The gene calls are TRBV30 and TRBJ2-7, with D possibly TRBD1 on 5 matching bases. This CDR3 region has 15 residues. The ends were cut back, 3 bases at V and 0 bases at J, with 15 bases in the middle. Germline loops: CDR1 GTSNPN, CDR2 SVGIG (reference sequence). The variable domain in full, with the rest retrieved from reference TRBV30 and TRBJ2-7, is SQTIHQWPATLVQPVGSPLSLECTVEGTSNPNLYWYRQAAGRGLQLLFYSVGIGQISSEVPQNLSASRPQDRQFILSSKKLLLSDSGFYLCAWRPTGLLSYEQYFGPGTRLTVT.

V gene TRBV5-6 combines with J gene TRBJ2-7; 8 nucleotides line up with TRBD1. V lost 7 bases to trimming and J lost 6 bases; unmatched junction nucleotides: 9. CDR1 and CDR2 from the germline V gene are SGHDT and YYEEEE. The CDR3 loop spans 13 amino acids. DNA for the CDR3: TGTGCCAGCTACGGGACAGGTGTTGGCGAGCAGTACTTC. This gives the protein CASYGTGVGEQYF. Full variable domain (remainder filled in from reference TRBV5-6 and TRBJ2-7): DAGVTQSPTHLIKTRGQQVTLRCSPKSGHDTVSWYQQALGQGPQFIFQYYEEEERQRGNFPDRFSGHQFPNYSSELNVNALLLGDSALYLCASYGTGVGEQYFGPGTRLTVT.

The chain couples TRBV18 to TRBJ1-1; 8 positions match TRBD1. The CDR3 loop spans 14 amino acids. Germline V gene lookup returns CDR1 KGHSH and CDR2 LQKENI. V gave up 2 bases and J gave up 10 bases; unmatched junction bases: 9. CDR3 loop: CASSPGTGLLAAFF. CDR3 sequence (DNA): TGTGCCAGCTCACCAGGGACAGGACTATTGGCAGCTTTCTTT.

This rearrangement joins TRBV30 to TRBJ2-7, with 7 nucleotides matching TRBD1. Germline trimming cut 6 bases from V and 3 bases from J; bases unmatched to any gene: 11. Germline V gene sequence: CDR1 GTSNPN, CDR2 SVGIG (reference sequence). The CDR3 covers 14 residues. CDR3 residues: CACYWGQGDYEQYF. CDR3 nucleotide sequence: TGTGCCTGTTATTGGGGGCAGGGGGACTACGAGCAGTACTTC.

The gene calls are TRBV4-1 and TRBJ1-1; D may be TRBD1 (5 bases). This CDR3 contains 16 residues. The germline V and J ends were trimmed by 0 bases and 1 base, with 12 bases remaining between them. Germline V CDR1 and CDR2: MGHRA, YSYEKL. CDR3 coding DNA: TGCGCCAGCAGCCAAGAAACAGGACGGCCGAACACTGAAGCTTTCTTT. It is translated as CASSQETGRPNTEAFF.

This clone came up once. The chain has TRBV18 and TRBJ2-6; D is unclear. The CDR3 extends over 15 amino acids. The V gene lost 2 bases and the J gene lost 2 bases, with 7 bases spanning the gap. Germline CDR1 and CDR2: KGHSH and LQKENI. The CDR3 DNA is TGTGCCAGCTCACCAGGGCGCACTGGGGCCAACGTCCTGACTTTC. Amino acid sequence: CASSPGRTGANVLTF. The full variable domain, completed using reference TRBV18 and TRBJ2-6, is NAGVMQNPRHLVRRRGQEARLRCSPMKGHSHVYWYRQLPEEGLKFMVYLQKENIIDESGMPKERFSAEFPKEGPSILRIQQVVRGDSAAYFCASSPGRTGANVLTFGAGSRLTVL.

CDR3 loop: CASTSDTTNYGYTF. CDR3 coding DNA: TGTGCCAGCACCTCGGACACAACTAACTATGGCTACACCTTC. The rearrangement links TRBV7-2 to TRBJ1-2, with D perhaps TRBD1 (5 bases). Germline assignment: CDR1 SGHTA and CDR2 FQGNSA. V lost 7 bases, J lost 0 bases, and 12 bases lay in between. CDR3 size: 14 residues.

V and J are TRBV6-2 or TRBV6-3 and TRBJ2-2; a weak D match, TRBD2 (6 bases). Deletions cut 6 bases from V and 5 bases from J, with 16 bases between. CDR3 length: 15 amino acids. Germline values: CDR1 MNHEY, CDR2 SVGEGT. This chain's CDR3 is CASSHPGVVTGELFF. The DNA for the CDR3 is TGTGCCAGCAGCCACCCGGGGGTAGTGACCGGGGAGCTGTTTTTT.

V usage is TRBV10-3 and J usage is TRBJ1-1; no clear D gene. CDR3 length equals 15 residues. Germline-derived CDR1 and CDR2 are ENHRY and SYGVKD. Trimming shortened V by 2 bases and J by 0 bases, and 10 bases separated the two germline ends. CDR3 nucleotide sequence: TGTGCCATCAGTGAGAAGGGCGGGCTGAACACTGAAGCTTTCTTT. Amino acid sequence: CAISEKGGLNTEAFF.

The chain is built from TRBV5-8 and TRBJ2-7, with TRBD1 identical over 10 bases. The CDR3 spans 15 residues. Germline loops: CDR1 SGHTS, CDR2 YDEGEE. V lost 1 base and J lost 5; bases outside the gene matches: 6. This CDR3 reads CASSLWDRGVDEQYF. DNA for the CDR3: TGTGCCAGCAGCTTGTGGGACAGGGGTGTCGACGAGCAGTACTTC.

The CDR3 region is CASSPLGSWGYTF. As DNA, the CDR3 is TGTGCCAGCTCACCCTTGGGGAGCTGGGGCTACACCTTC. V and J are TRBV18 and TRBJ1-2; D remains unclear. The CDR3 is 13 amino acids. Looked up from germline, CDR1 is KGHSH and CDR2 is LQKENI. Between the trimmed V and J ends, which lost 3 bases and 8 bases, there was a span of 13 bases.